The 14 T cell receptor beta chains given below trace back to one sample, sequenced in a study of blood T cells in healthy people across ages. Then a second PCR, running about 6 to 12 cycles, was carried out with a sample-barcoded 5' primer and a J-beta primer mix. MiXCR, run by TCRdb on the 5' RACE reads, gives a single entry per CDR3 protein. This table has roughly 1.7 million distinct CDR3 sequences, 30% to 35% appearing once. Sequenced sample: blood. The receptors here all came from a woman aged 30 to 39 in good health.

This chain uses TRBV27 with TRBJ1-1; D not resolved. The germline V gene encodes CDR1 MNHEY and CDR2 SMNVEV (reference sequence). The CDR3 has 12 residues. Deletions cut 0 bases from V and 12 bases from J, with 11 bases between. CDR3 loop: CASSLSGRETFF. CDR3 nucleotides: TGTGCCAGCAGTTTATCGGGCCGGGAAACTTTCTTT.

This clonotype has ten or more counts. This rearrangement joins TRBV29-1 to TRBJ2-4; no clear D. The germline CDR1 and CDR2 sequences are SQVTM and ANQGSEA. The CDR3 runs to 15 residues. Between the trimmed V and J ends, which lost 0 bases and 8 bases, there was a span of 17 bases. The CDR3 loop reads CSVEEINQAVHIQYF. The CDR3 DNA follows: TGCAGCGTTGAAGAAATCAACCAGGCGGTGCACATTCAGTACTTC.

This clonotype was observed many times. J is TRBJ2-1 and V is TRBV4-1; 10 bases are a match to TRBD2. The CDR3 has 17 residues. The trim removed 0 bases at V and 4 bases at J, leaving 6 bases unmatched. The V gene's germline CDR1 is MGHRA and CDR2 YSYEKL. CDR3 in DNA: TGCGCCAGCAGCCAAGACGTCACTAGCGGGATATACAATGAGCAGTTCTTC. This encodes CASSQDVTSGIYNEQFF.

Here the CDR3 reads CASSQNTITLGDEQFF. CDR3 coding DNA: TGTGCCAGCAGCCAAAACACTATCACGCTTGGGGATGAGCAGTTCTTC. This rearrangement joins TRBV3-1 to TRBJ2-1, with no clear D. Trimming shortened V by 2 bases and J by 8 bases, and 19 bases separated the two germline ends. The CDR3 runs to 16 residues. Germline V gene lookup returns CDR1 LGHDT and CDR2 YNNKEL (reference sequence).

This clonotype has more than one count but fewer than ten. The V and J genes are TRBV28 and TRBJ2-7; 9 bases align to TRBD2. J gave up 5 bases and V 7 bases, and 12 bases lay outside the gene matches. This CDR3 comprises 15 residues. The germline gives CDR1 MDHEN, CDR2 SYDVKM. The CDR3 sequence: CASTPGAGGTHEQYF. The CDR3 DNA sequence: TGTGCCAGCACCCCCGGAGCGGGAGGCACCCACGAGCAGTACTTC.

The V call is TRBV4-1, the J call TRBJ2-7; 9 positions agree with TRBD2. The germline V gene has CDR1 MGHRA and CDR2 YSYEKL. The CDR3 loop spans 16 amino acids. V lost 4 bases to trimming and J lost 3 bases; unmatched junction nucleotides: 10. CDR3 bases: TGCGCCAGCAGCCGCACCCTAGCGGGGTTCCTCTACGAGCAGTACTTC. As protein: CASSRTLAGFLYEQYF.

The chain has TRBV4-1 and TRBJ2-4; 11 positions agree with TRBD2. CDR1 and CDR2 (germline): MGHRA, YSYEKL. The CDR3 contains 18 residues. With V trimmed by 1 base and J by 0 bases, 5 bases remained unmatched. CDR3 sequence reads: CASSQGGTSGLAKNIQYF. The CDR3 DNA is TGCGCCAGCAGCCAAGGAGGGACTAGCGGACTAGCCAAAAACATTCAGTACTTC.

This clonotype was counted only a few times. V is TRBV7-2 and J is TRBJ2-3; D is tentatively TRBD1 or TRBD2 (5 bases each). V lost 2 bases and J lost 6, with 15 bases in between. The V gene's germline CDR1 is SGHTA and CDR2 FQGNSA. This CDR3 comprises 15 residues. In nucleotides, the CDR3 is TGTGCCAGCAGCTTACGTGGGGCGCGGGCCGATACGCAGTATTTT. Amino acids: CASSLRGARADTQYF.

This clonotype was seen more than once but under ten times. The chain is built from TRBV5-1 and TRBJ2-5; 10 bases fit TRBD1. V dropped 4 bases and J dropped 5; count of bases not matched to a gene: 8. CDR1 is SGHRS, CDR2 YFSETQ, per germline. This CDR3 region has 15 residues. The CDR3 DNA reads TGCGCCAGCAGCCCGGGGACAGGGGTCGTGGAGACCCAGTACTTC. Translation gives CASSPGTGVVETQYF.

Remarks on this clonotype: This may come from a read error, since a much larger clone is one base off. The rearrangement uses TRBV5-6 and TRBJ2-4; tentatively, D is TRBD1 (5 bases). Per the germline V gene, CDR1 is SGHDT and CDR2 is YYEEEE. Trimming stripped 4 bases from V and 3 bases from J, with 20 bases between. The CDR3 spans 17 residues. CDR3 sequence reads: CASSQVVGDKVKNIQYF. The CDR3 coding sequence is TGTGCCAGCAGCCAAGTAGTAGGGGATAAAGTCAAAAACATTCAGTACTTC.

Regarding this clonotype: Compared with germline, one end of the junction differs, possibly owing to a read error. V is TRBV7-9 and J is TRBJ2-1, with a possible D match to TRBD1 (5 bases). The end of the DNA is better explained by TRBJ2-7, so the J call may be wrong. There are 15 residues in the CDR3. Germline CDR1 reads SEHNR; CDR2 reads FQNEAQ (reference sequence). CDR3 sequence reads: CACSLQTASYNEQYF. For the CDR3, the DNA is TGTGCCTGCAGCCTCCAGACAGCCTCCTACAATGAGCAGTACTTC.

This clonotype was observed many times. The rearrangement uses TRBV6-6 and TRBJ2-7, with D unclear. Germline V lookup: CDR1 MNHNY, CDR2 SVGAGI (reference sequence). V shed 4 bases and J shed 4 bases, with 8 bases lying between them. This CDR3 is built from 12 residues. CDR3 in amino acids: CASSSQRYEQYF. The CDR3 DNA follows: TGTGCCAGCAGTTCCCAGAGATACGAGCAGTACTTC.

V usage is TRBV5-1 and J usage is TRBJ1-5, with 8 bases lining up with TRBD1. Germline lookup yields CDR1 SGHRS and CDR2 YFSETQ. J lost 4 bases, V lost 4 bases, and 10 bases had no gene match. This CDR3 spans 16 amino acids. CDR3 protein: CASSLGQGGRNQPQHF. Written as DNA, the CDR3 is TGCGCCAGCAGCCTAGGACAGGGAGGAAGGAATCAGCCCCAGCATTTT. The variable domain in full, with the rest retrieved from reference TRBV5-1 and TRBJ1-5, is KAGVTQTPRYLIKTRGQQVTLSCSPISGHRSVSWYQQTPGQGLQFLFEYFSETQRNKGNFPGRFSGRQFSNSRSEMNVSTLELGDSALYLCASSLGQGGRNQPQHFGDGTRLSIL.

The gene calls are TRBV28 and TRBJ2-1; no clear D. Trimming removed 5 bases at V and 2 bases at J, with 13 bases between. The germline V gene encodes CDR1 MDHEN and CDR2 SYDVKM. The CDR3 totals 15 residues. Written as DNA, the CDR3 is TGTGCCAGCAGTGCGCCCGACAAGCCCTACAATGAGCAGTTCTTC. Amino acid sequence: CASSAPDKPYNEQFF.